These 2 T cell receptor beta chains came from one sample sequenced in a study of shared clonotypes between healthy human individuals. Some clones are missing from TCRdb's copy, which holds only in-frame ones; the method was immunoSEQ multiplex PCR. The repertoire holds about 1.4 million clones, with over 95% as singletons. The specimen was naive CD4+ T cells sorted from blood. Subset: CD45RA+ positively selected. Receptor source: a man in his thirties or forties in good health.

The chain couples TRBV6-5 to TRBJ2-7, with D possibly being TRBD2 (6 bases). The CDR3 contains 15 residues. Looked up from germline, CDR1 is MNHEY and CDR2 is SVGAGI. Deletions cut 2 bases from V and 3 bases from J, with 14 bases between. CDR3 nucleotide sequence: TGTGCCAGCAGTTACGGTGGAGGGATAAACTACGAGCAGTACTTC. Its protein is CASSYGGGINYEQYF.

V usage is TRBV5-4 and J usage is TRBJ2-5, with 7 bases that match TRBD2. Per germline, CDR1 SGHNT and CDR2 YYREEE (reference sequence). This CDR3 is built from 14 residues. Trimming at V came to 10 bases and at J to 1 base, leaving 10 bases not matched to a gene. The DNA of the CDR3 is TGTGCCGGAGGGAGGGAAGTAGGCCAAGAGACCCAGTACTTC. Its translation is CAGGREVGQETQYF.